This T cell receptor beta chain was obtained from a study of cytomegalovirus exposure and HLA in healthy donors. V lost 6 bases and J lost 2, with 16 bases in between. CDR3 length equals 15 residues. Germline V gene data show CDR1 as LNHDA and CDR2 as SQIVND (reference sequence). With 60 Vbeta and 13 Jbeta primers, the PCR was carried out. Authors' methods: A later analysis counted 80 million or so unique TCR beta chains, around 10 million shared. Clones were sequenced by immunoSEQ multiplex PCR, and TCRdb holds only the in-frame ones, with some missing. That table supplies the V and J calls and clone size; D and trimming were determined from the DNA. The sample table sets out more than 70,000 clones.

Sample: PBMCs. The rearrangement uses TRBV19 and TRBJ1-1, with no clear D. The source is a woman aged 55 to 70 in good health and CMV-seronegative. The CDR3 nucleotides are TGTGCCAGTAGCCCTTTGGAGACGACTAACACTGAAGCTTTCTTT. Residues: CASSPLETTNTEAFF.